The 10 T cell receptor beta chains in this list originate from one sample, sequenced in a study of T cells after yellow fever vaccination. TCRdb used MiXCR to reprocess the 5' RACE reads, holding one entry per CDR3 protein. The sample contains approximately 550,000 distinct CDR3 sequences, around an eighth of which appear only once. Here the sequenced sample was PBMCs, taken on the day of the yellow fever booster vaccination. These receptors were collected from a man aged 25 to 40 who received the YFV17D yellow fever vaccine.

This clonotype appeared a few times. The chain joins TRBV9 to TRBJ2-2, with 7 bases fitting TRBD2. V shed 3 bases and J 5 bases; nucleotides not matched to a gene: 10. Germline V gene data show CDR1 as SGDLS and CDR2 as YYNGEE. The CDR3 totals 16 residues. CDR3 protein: CASSGRLAISTGELFF. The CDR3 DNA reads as TGTGCCAGCAGCGGTAGACTAGCAATTTCGACCGGGGAGCTGTTTTTT.

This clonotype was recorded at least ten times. The CDR3 reads CASSMLAGVYTDTQYF. The CDR3, as DNA: TGTGCCAGCAGCATGCTAGCGGGAGTATATACAGATACGCAGTATTTT. The genes are TRBV7-2 and TRBJ2-3; 10 positions agree with TRBD2. Germline CDR1 SGHTA, CDR2 FQGNSA. CDR3 length equals 16 residues. The V gene end was trimmed by 5 bases and the J gene end by 3 bases; junction bases not matched to a gene: 8.

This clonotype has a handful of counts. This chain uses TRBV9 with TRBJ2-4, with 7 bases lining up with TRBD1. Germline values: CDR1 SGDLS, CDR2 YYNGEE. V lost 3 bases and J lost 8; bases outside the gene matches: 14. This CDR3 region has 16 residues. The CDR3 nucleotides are TGTGCCAGCAGCGCCCACCTCAAGACAGGGAGAGACATTCAGTACTTC. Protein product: CASSAHLKTGRDIQYF.

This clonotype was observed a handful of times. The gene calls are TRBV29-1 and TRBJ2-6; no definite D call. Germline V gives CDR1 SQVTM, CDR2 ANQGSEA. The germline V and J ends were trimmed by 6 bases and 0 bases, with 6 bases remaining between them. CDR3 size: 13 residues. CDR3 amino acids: CSVAASGANVLTF. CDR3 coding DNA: TGCAGCGTCGCAGCCTCTGGGGCCAACGTCCTGACTTTC.

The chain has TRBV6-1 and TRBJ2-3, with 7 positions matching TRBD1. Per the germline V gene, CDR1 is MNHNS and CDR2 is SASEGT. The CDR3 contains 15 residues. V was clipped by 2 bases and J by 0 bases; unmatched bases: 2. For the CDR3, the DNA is TGTGCCAGCAGTGAACCGGGACAGAGCACAGATACGCAGTATTTT. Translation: CASSEPGQSTDTQYF.

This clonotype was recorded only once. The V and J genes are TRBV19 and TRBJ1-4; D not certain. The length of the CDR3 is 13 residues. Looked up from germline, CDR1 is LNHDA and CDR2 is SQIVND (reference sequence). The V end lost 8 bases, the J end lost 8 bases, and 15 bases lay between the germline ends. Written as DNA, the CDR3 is TGTGCCAGTCGCCCACGAGGGTTGGAAAAACTGTTTTTT. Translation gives CASRPRGLEKLFF.

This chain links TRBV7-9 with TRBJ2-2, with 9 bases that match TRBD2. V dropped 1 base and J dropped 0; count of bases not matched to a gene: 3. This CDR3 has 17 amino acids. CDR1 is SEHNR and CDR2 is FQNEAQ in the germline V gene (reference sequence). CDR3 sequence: CASSLGLAGTNTGELFF. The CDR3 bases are TGTGCCAGCAGCTTAGGCCTAGCGGGGACGAACACCGGGGAGCTGTTTTTT.

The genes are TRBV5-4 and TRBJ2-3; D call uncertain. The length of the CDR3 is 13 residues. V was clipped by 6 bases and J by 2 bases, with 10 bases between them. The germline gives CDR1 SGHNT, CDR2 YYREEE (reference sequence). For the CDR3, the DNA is TGTGCCAGCACCTACTATTACACAGATACGCAGTATTTT. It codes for CASTYYYTDTQYF.

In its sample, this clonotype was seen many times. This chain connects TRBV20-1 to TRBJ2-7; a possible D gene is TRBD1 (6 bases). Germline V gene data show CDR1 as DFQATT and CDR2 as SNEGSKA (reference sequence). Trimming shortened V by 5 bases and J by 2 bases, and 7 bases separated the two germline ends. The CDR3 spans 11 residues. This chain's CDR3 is CSARTAYEQYF. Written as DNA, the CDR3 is TGCAGTGCTCGGACAGCCTACGAGCAGTACTTC.

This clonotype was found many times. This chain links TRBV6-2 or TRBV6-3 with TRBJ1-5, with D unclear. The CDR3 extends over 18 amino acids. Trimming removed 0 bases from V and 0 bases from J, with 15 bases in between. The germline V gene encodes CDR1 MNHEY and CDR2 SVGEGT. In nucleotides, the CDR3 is TGTGCCAGCAGTTACTCGAAGGTCGGATCGCATAGCAATCAGCCCCAGCATTTT. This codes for CASSYSKVGSHSNQPQHF.